Listed here is a single T cell receptor beta chain. The data derive from a study of blood T cell repertoires in COVID-19. Study overall: In each case, the material was cDNA or gDNA derived from T cells, B-cell-depleted T cells, or PBMCs.

Profiled with immunoSEQ multiplex PCR; TCRdb holds only in-frame clones, not every one. In the table there are under 250,000 clones, under 85% of which are singletons. V lost 5 bases, J lost 4 bases, and 11 bases lay in between. This CDR3 region has 13 residues. Source material: PBMCs or T cells enriched from blood (not recorded which). The J gene is TRBJ1-2, the V gene TRBV12-3 or TRBV12-4; possible D gene TRBD1, 5 bases. This sequence was found in a man between 60 and 75 years old who had recovered from COVID-19. DNA for the CDR3: TGTGCCAGCAGTACCCGGACATCCTATGGCTACACCTTC. Its protein product is CASSTRTSYGYTF.